The entry that follows covers one TCR beta chain sequence. The method was immunoSEQ multiplex PCR; TCRdb's version includes in-frame clones alone and lacks a portion of them. This sample has about 15,000 clones, with about 61% found just once. The record originates from a study of neoadjuvant anti-PD-1 for oral cavity cancer. The CDR3 is 16 amino acids. The V end lost 1 base, the J end lost 2 bases, and 11 bases lay between the germline ends. Germline V gives CDR1 SGHNT, CDR2 YENEEA. Sequencing was performed on PBMCs, taken before nivolumab (anti-PD-1) treatment. This receptor was obtained from a person between 35 and 79 years old with oral cavity squamous cell carcinoma. This sequence joins TRBV11-3 and TRBJ2-2, with unresolved D. The CDR3 here is CASSLGKSLNTGELFF. The DNA for the CDR3 is TGTGCCAGCAGCTTAGGAAAGAGTCTTAACACCGGGGAGCTGTTTTTT.